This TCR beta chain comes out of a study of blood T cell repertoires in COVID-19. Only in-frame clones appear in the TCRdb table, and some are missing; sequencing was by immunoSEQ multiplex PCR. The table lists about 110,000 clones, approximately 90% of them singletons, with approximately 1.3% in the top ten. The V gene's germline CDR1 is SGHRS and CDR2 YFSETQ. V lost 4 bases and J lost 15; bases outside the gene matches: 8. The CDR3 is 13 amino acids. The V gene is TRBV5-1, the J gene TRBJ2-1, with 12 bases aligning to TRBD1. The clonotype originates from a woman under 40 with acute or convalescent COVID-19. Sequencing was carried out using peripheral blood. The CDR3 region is CASSPGQGAVWFF. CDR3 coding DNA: TGCGCCAGCAGCCCGGGACAGGGGGCTGTCTGGTTCTTC. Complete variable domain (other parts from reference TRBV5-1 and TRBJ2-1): KAGVTQTPRYLIKTRGQQVTLSCSPISGHRSVSWYQQTPGQGLQFLFEYFSETQRNKGNFPGRFSGRQFSNSRSEMNVSTLELGDSALYLCASSPGQGAVWFFGPGTRLTVL.